The 14 T cell receptor beta chains listed next were all sequenced from one sample in a study of T cell responses to AZD1222 COVID-19 vaccine. The data were produced by immunoSEQ multiplex PCR, yet TCRdb's version contains in-frame clones alone and is incomplete. The sample yields about 100,000 clones, approximately 88% seen once. This specimen consisted of peripheral blood, obtained on day 0 of AZD1222 vaccination. These receptors were taken from an adult in good health.

The chain carries TRBV9 and TRBJ1-6; no reliable D call. The CDR3 is made up of 12 amino acids. CDR1 and CDR2 from the germline V gene are SGDLS and YYNGEE. V was pared by 0 bases and J by 10 bases, with 5 bases between. In DNA, the CDR3 is TGTGCCAGCAGCGTAGTGGGATCACCCCTCCACTTT. Translating gives CASSVVGSPLHF.

This rearrangement joins TRBV6-6 to TRBJ2-7; tentatively, D is TRBD1 or TRBD2 (5 bases each). The CDR3 has 13 amino acids. The V end lost 2 bases, the J end lost 12 bases, and 17 bases lay between the germline ends. Germline V CDR1 and CDR2: MNHNY, SVGAGI (reference sequence). The CDR3 sequence: CASSYASPGQAYF. The CDR3 coding sequence is TGTGCCAGCAGTTACGCTAGCCCGGGGCAGGCGTACTTC.

The V and J genes are TRBV18 and TRBJ2-2; D is perhaps TRBD2 (6 bases). CDR1 is KGHSH, CDR2 LQKENI, per germline. The CDR3 is 16 residues long. The V and J ends lost 2 bases and 2 bases respectively, with 12 bases between them. This CDR3 reads CASSPTSGQNTGELFF. In DNA, the CDR3 is TGTGCCAGCTCACCAACGAGCGGGCAAAACACCGGGGAGCTGTTTTTT.

The count of this clone is one. The genes are TRBV28 and TRBJ2-3; TRBD1 agrees at 8 bases. Trimming removed 1 base from V and 4 bases from J; junction bases left unmatched: 1. This CDR3 has 14 amino acids. Germline V gives CDR1 MDHEN, CDR2 SYDVKM. This CDR3 is CASSLSGGPDTQYF. In DNA form, the CDR3 reads TGTGCCAGCAGTTTATCAGGGGGCCCAGATACGCAGTATTTT.

J is TRBJ2-1 and V is TRBV5-1; D is possibly TRBD1 or TRBD2 (5 bases each). In germline, CDR1 is SGHRS, CDR2 YFSETQ. The ends were cut back, 0 bases at V and 0 bases at J, with 13 bases in the middle. The CDR3 sequence is 17 residues long. The CDR3 sequence is CASSLGGSSDSYNEQFF. As DNA, the CDR3 is TGCGCCAGCAGCTTGGGGGGGTCGTCGGACTCCTACAATGAGCAGTTCTTC.

The chain combines TRBV19 with TRBJ1-2; perhaps TRBD1 as D (6 bases). Trimming shortened V by 6 bases and J by 7 bases, and 24 bases separated the two germline ends. Germline-derived CDR1 and CDR2 are LNHDA and SQIVND (reference sequence). There are 16 residues in the CDR3. The chain's CDR3 is CASRTNLQGGTGGYTF. The CDR3 nucleotides are TGTGCCAGTAGGACAAATCTGCAAGGGGGTACTGGTGGCTACACCTTC.

This chain connects TRBV19 to TRBJ2-5; 7 bases map to TRBD2. With V trimmed by 5 bases and J by 4 bases, 4 bases remained unmatched. CDR3 size: 13 residues. The germline V gene encodes CDR1 LNHDA and CDR2 SQIVND (reference sequence). The DNA of the CDR3 is TGTGCCAGTAGTTGGGCTAGCGGAGAGACCCAGTACTTC. Translating it yields CASSWASGETQYF.

The rearrangement joins TRBV3-1 (or the pseudogene TRBV3-2) to TRBJ1-5; D is unclear. V lost 5 bases and J 5 bases, leaving 19 bases between the germline ends. This CDR3 is built from 16 residues. Germline CDR1 is LGHDT and CDR2 is YNNKEL (reference sequence). As DNA, the CDR3 is TGTGCCAGCAGCTGCGGGGTGGGGTACGTAGATCAGCCCCAGCATTTT. It specifies CASSCGVGYVDQPQHF.

The chain uses TRBV6-5 and TRBJ2-3; 8 nucleotides line up with TRBD1. In germline, CDR1 is MNHEY, CDR2 SVGAGI. CDR3 size: 14 residues. V gave up 8 bases and J gave up 7 bases; unmatched junction bases: 11. CDR3 residues: CASDSGTGRYTQYF. The CDR3 DNA is TGTGCCAGCGATTCCGGGACAGGACGGTATACGCAGTATTTT.

The CDR3 here is CASSRQGAVLTPSSYEQYV. The CDR3 DNA is TGTGCCAGCAGCCGACAGGGGGCCGTACTTACTCCATCCTCCTACGAGCAGTACGTC. The chain links TRBV14 to TRBJ2-7; 10 bases fit TRBD1. Germline CDR1 reads SGHDN; CDR2 reads FVKESK. The CDR3 extends over 19 amino acids. V shed 4 bases and J 0 bases; nucleotides not matched to a gene: 15.

The gene calls are TRBV19 and TRBJ2-2; D is unclear. The V gene lost 3 bases and the J gene lost 4 bases, with 12 bases spanning the gap. Germline V CDR1 and CDR2: LNHDA, SQIVND (reference sequence). The CDR3 is 15 amino acids. CDR3 sequence reads: CASSILLGPTGELFF. The CDR3 DNA reads as TGTGCCAGTAGTATCCTACTCGGCCCCACCGGGGAGCTGTTTTTT.

V is TRBV7-9 and J is TRBJ1-3; 7 nucleotides agree with TRBD1. This CDR3 has 18 residues. Germline V CDR1 and CDR2: SEHNR, FQNEAQ (reference sequence). V lost 5 bases to trimming and J lost 2 bases; unmatched junction nucleotides: 15. The CDR3 region is CASSRGAGGLVAGNTIYF. CDR3 sequence (DNA): TGTGCCAGCAGCCGTGGGGCAGGGGGATTGGTCGCTGGAAACACCATATATTTT.

The chain uses TRBV21-1 and TRBJ1-2; the table names TRBD1, a call not compared with the DNA. TRBV21-1 is marked as a pseudogene. The CDR3 totals 15 residues. The CDR3 DNA reads as TGTGCCAGCAGCACGCTCGGACACCCTAACTATGGCTACACCTTC. This codes for CASSTLGHPNYGYTF.

This clone has more than one count but fewer than ten. This chain joins TRBV3-1 (or the pseudogene TRBV3-2) and TRBJ1-3; a weak D match, TRBD1 (6 bases). This CDR3 is 16 amino acids long. Germline loops: CDR1 LGHDT, CDR2 YNNKEL (reference sequence). Trimming stripped 0 bases from V and 2 bases from J, with 11 bases between. CDR3 in amino acids: CASSQEWRGAGNTIYF. The DNA of the CDR3 is TGTGCCAGCAGCCAAGAGTGGAGGGGGGCTGGAAACACCATATATTTT.